Listed here are 32 T cell receptor beta chains from one sample, sequenced in a study of cytomegalovirus exposure and HLA in healthy donors. PCR used 60 Vbeta primers and 13 Jbeta primers. Profiled with immunoSEQ multiplex PCR; TCRdb holds only in-frame clones, not every one. The table records about 190,000 clones, around 75% of them present only once. Sequenced input: PBMCs. Every receptor here comes from a young woman in good health and CMV-seropositive.

This clone has a handful of counts. The junction and the germline gene differ at one end; a read error may be behind it. The V and J genes are TRBV7-9 and TRBJ1-1, with D maybe TRBD1 (6 bases). The CDR3 runs 14 residues. Germline V CDR1 and CDR2: SEHNR, FQNEAQ (reference sequence). The CDR3 loop is CSSSLSGRGAEAFF. The CDR3 DNA follows: TGTTCCAGCAGCTTATCGGGCAGGGGCGCTGAAGCTTTCTTT.

The rearrangement uses TRBV6-1 and TRBJ1-1; 9 bases are shared with TRBD1. Germline V lookup: CDR1 MNHNS, CDR2 SASEGT. This CDR3 has 15 residues. The trim removed 4 bases at V and 2 bases at J, leaving 5 bases unmatched. This chain's CDR3 is CASSVDRGFNTEAFF. CDR3 DNA: TGTGCCAGCAGTGTCGACAGGGGGTTTAACACTGAAGCTTTCTTT.

V gene TRBV19 combines with J gene TRBJ1-1, with D possibly TRBD1 on 5 matching bases. CDR1 is LNHDA and CDR2 is SQIVND in the germline V gene (reference sequence). Deletions cut 3 bases from V and 2 bases from J, with 10 bases between. CDR3 length equals 14 residues. The CDR3 reads CASSMDISNTEAFF. Written as DNA, the CDR3 is TGTGCCAGTAGTATGGACATATCTAACACTGAAGCTTTCTTT.

The chain employs TRBV29-1 and TRBJ1-1, with D unclear. Germline V gene lookup returns CDR1 SQVTM and CDR2 ANQGSEA. V was clipped by 5 bases and J by 1 base, with 11 bases between them. This CDR3 comprises 13 residues. The CDR3 reads CSVSEGGNTEAFF. The CDR3 DNA reads TGCAGCGTTTCGGAAGGCGGGAACACTGAAGCTTTCTTT.

This clone was found once. This rearrangement joins TRBV15 to TRBJ2-7; TRBD2 agrees at 8 bases. The V and J ends lost 9 bases and 6 bases, in that order; junction bases with no gene match: 4. This CDR3 spans 11 amino acids. Germline CDR1 reads LNHNV; CDR2 reads YYDKDF (reference sequence). The CDR3 sequence: CATGAGGEQYF. The CDR3 nucleotides are TGTGCCACGGGGGCGGGAGGCGAGCAGTACTTC.

J is TRBJ2-2 and V is TRBV15; D may be TRBD1 (6 bases). The CDR3 runs to 15 residues. The V end was cut by 6 bases, the J end by 4 bases, with 15 bases between. Germline loops: CDR1 LNHNV, CDR2 YYDKDF (reference sequence). The CDR3 loop reads CATSRIARGTGELFF. The CDR3 DNA sequence: TGTGCCACCAGTCGTATAGCCAGGGGCACCGGGGAGCTGTTTTTT. Drawing the rest from reference TRBV15 and TRBJ2-2, the complete variable domain is DAMVIQNPRYQVTQFGKPVTLSCSQTLNHNVMYWYQQKSSQAPKLLFHYYDKDFNNEADTPDNFQSRRPNTSFCFLDIRSPGLGDTAMYLCATSRIARGTGELFFGEGSRLTVL.

The chain employs TRBV6-1 and TRBJ2-7, with TRBD2 as a possible D gene (5 bases). Deletions cut 7 bases from V and 0 bases from J, with 13 bases between. The CDR3 sequence is 14 residues long. CDR1 and CDR2 from the germline V gene are MNHNS and SASEGT. The CDR3 DNA reads TGTGCCAGCATGGAATTAGCGCACTCCTACGAGCAGTACTTC. Translated: CASMELAHSYEQYF.

This chain connects TRBV5-4 to TRBJ2-3; D remains unclear. V lost 3 bases and J 3 bases, leaving 5 bases between the germline ends. This CDR3 has 12 residues. Germline loops: CDR1 SGHNT, CDR2 YYREEE (reference sequence). The CDR3 region has the DNA TGTGCCAGCAGCTCTCTAACAGATACGCAGTATTTT. Its translation is CASSSLTDTQYF.

The rearrangement links TRBV6-1 to TRBJ1-2; 8 bases are a match to TRBD1. From germline, CDR1 is MNHNS and CDR2 SASEGT. The CDR3 spans 13 residues. The trim removed 4 bases at V and 3 bases at J, leaving 1 base unmatched. DNA for the CDR3: TGTGCCAGCAGTGGACAGGGGTACTATGGCTACACCTTC. This gives the protein CASSGQGYYGYTF.

The chain uses TRBV7-6 and TRBJ2-5, with 7 bases identical to TRBD2. CDR1 and CDR2 (germline): SGHVS, FNYEAQ. Losses at the gene ends were 1 base for V and 11 bases for J; bases not matched to a gene: 10. The CDR3 loop spans 14 amino acids. The chain's CDR3 is CASSLGIGAGEQYF. The CDR3, as DNA: TGTGCCAGCAGCTTAGGGATAGGGGCGGGGGAGCAGTACTTC.

The chain links TRBV5-4 to TRBJ2-7, with 15 bases that match TRBD2. Germline CDR1 SGHNT, CDR2 YYREEE (reference sequence). CDR3 length: 16 residues. V shed 1 base, J shed 3 bases, and the junction held 2 bases outside the gene matches. This CDR3 reads CASSLPGLAGGYEQYF. Written as DNA, the CDR3 is TGTGCCAGCAGCTTGCCGGGACTAGCGGGGGGCTACGAGCAGTACTTC.

The chain uses TRBV27 and TRBJ2-7, with 9 bases that match TRBD2. Germline V gene sequence: CDR1 MNHEY, CDR2 SMNVEV (reference sequence). With 6 bases clipped from V and 3 bases from J, the junction kept 6 bases outside the gene matches. This CDR3 region has 14 residues. The CDR3 sequence is CASRTGTSYYEQYF. The CDR3, as DNA: TGTGCCAGCAGAACCGGGACTAGCTACTACGAGCAGTACTTC.

The V and J genes are TRBV14 and TRBJ2-7; no clear D gene. Per the germline V gene, CDR1 is SGHDN and CDR2 is FVKESK. The germline V and J ends were trimmed by 1 base and 3 bases, with 7 bases remaining between them. The CDR3 contains 13 residues. In DNA form, the CDR3 reads TGTGCCAGCAGCCAAGTAACGGGCTACGAGCAGTACTTC. Translation gives CASSQVTGYEQYF.

This sequence joins TRBV11-2 and TRBJ1-2; the D gene is possibly TRBD1 (6 bases). Trimming removed 1 base from V and 2 bases from J, with 8 bases in between. CDR3 size: 14 residues. The germline CDR1 and CDR2 sequences are SGHAT and FQNNGV. The chain's CDR3 is CASSLGDTNYGYTF. In DNA form, the CDR3 reads TGTGCCAGCAGCTTAGGGGACACAAACTATGGCTACACCTTC. The full variable domain, its missing parts supplied by reference TRBV11-2 and TRBJ1-2, is EAGVAQSPRYKIIEKRQSVAFWCNPISGHATLYWYQQILGQGPKLLIQFQNNGVVDDSQLPKDRFSAERLKGVDSTLKIQPAKLEDSAVYLCASSLGDTNYGYTFGSGTRLTVV.

The chain links TRBV5-1 to TRBJ1-1; 10 bases line up with TRBD1. CDR3 length: 12 amino acids. Trimming removed 5 bases from V and 10 bases from J; junction bases left unmatched: 5. In germline, CDR1 is SGHRS, CDR2 YFSETQ. CDR3 coding DNA: TGCGCCAGCAGGGAACGGACAGGGGGAGCTTTCTTT. It codes for CASRERTGGAFF.

As to this clone: Germline is not matched at one junction end, which may reflect a read error. The chain is built from TRBV6-6 and TRBJ2-7; D is ambiguous. Germline loops: CDR1 MNHNY, CDR2 SVGAGI (reference sequence). This CDR3 region has 11 residues. CDR3 in DNA: TGTGACAGCGAGGCGGCCTACGAGCAGTACTTC. Amino acids: CDSEAAYEQYF.

J is TRBJ1-5 and V is TRBV19; D not resolved. CDR3 size: 15 residues. Germline CDR1 and CDR2: LNHDA and SQIVND (reference sequence). The V end was cut by 5 bases, the J end by 0 bases, with 11 bases between. The CDR3 sequence is CASSSHSFSNQPQHF. The CDR3 nucleotides are TGTGCCAGTAGTTCTCACAGTTTTAGCAATCAGCCCCAGCATTTT.

This rearrangement joins TRBV7-9 to TRBJ2-5; TRBD2 matches at 7 bases. The J call is uncertain, as TRBJ2-7 better fits the DNA end. Germline values: CDR1 SEHNR, CDR2 FQNEAQ (reference sequence). This CDR3 has 14 residues. The CDR3 bases are TGTGCCAGCAGCTCCCGGACTAGTGGTTACGAGCAGTACTTC. Its protein is CASSSRTSGYEQYF.

The CDR3 region has the DNA TGTGCCAGCTCACCACTTTCGACTAGCGGGGTAAACAATGAGCAGTTCTTC. Protein product: CASSPLSTSGVNNEQFF. This chain links TRBV18 with TRBJ2-1; 11 bases agree with TRBD2. The J segment lost 5 bases and the V segment lost 1 base, leaving 7 bases of the junction unmatched. From germline, CDR1 is KGHSH and CDR2 LQKENI. The CDR3 runs 17 residues. The variable domain in full, completed from reference TRBV18 and TRBJ2-1, reads NAGVMQNPRHLVRRRGQEARLRCSPMKGHSHVYWYRQLPEEGLKFMVYLQKENIIDESGMPKERFSAEFPKEGPSILRIQQVVRGDSAAYFCASSPLSTSGVNNEQFFGPGTRLTVL.

The CDR3 loop is CSVVLEPYREQFF. CDR3 DNA sequence: TGCAGCGTTGTTCTGGAGCCCTACAGGGAGCAGTTCTTC. The V call is TRBV29-1, the J call TRBJ2-1; the D gene is possibly TRBD1 (5 bases). Germline CDR1 is SQVTM and CDR2 is ANQGSEA. The ends were cut back, 4 bases at V and 10 bases at J, with 17 bases in the middle. The CDR3 length is 13 residues.

On this clone itself: Germline is not matched at one junction end, which may reflect a read error. The V gene is TRBV6-1, the J gene TRBJ1-5; D is undetermined. The CDR3 covers 13 residues. Germline CDR1 MNHNS, CDR2 SASEGT. CDR3 residues: CASREARYQPQHF. CDR3 coding DNA: TGTGCCAGCAGGGAAGCACGGTACCAGCCCCAGCATTTT.

This clone was counted a few times. The rearrangement joins TRBV10-3 to TRBJ1-3; the D is unclear. V was cut by 8 bases and J by 4 bases, with 12 bases left in between. There are 13 residues in the CDR3. The germline V gene encodes CDR1 ENHRY and CDR2 SYGVKD. In nucleotides, the CDR3 is TGTGCCATCGCTCAGTCCCAGGGAAACACCATATATTTT. Protein sequence: CAIAQSQGNTIYF.

The chain combines TRBV25-1 with TRBJ1-1; 9 nucleotides match TRBD1. V shed 6 bases and J 10 bases; nucleotides not matched to a gene: 6. Germline V gene data show CDR1 as MGHDK and CDR2 as SYGVNS. The CDR3 is 12 amino acids. The CDR3 coding sequence is TGTGCCAGCAGCTTAGACAGGGGGAGAGCTTTCTTT. It is translated as CASSLDRGRAFF.

The rearrangement links TRBV28 to TRBJ1-2; 7 positions agree with TRBD1. Germline trimming cut 6 bases from V and 4 bases from J; bases unmatched to any gene: 5. CDR1 is MDHEN, CDR2 SYDVKM, per germline. The CDR3 contains 13 residues. The CDR3 DNA follows: TGTGCCAGCAGGCTGACAGGGTTCTATGGCTACACCTTC. Protein sequence: CASRLTGFYGYTF.

On this clone itself: This specimen includes other DNA sequences encoding the same CDR3. V usage is TRBV6-4 and J usage is TRBJ2-7; 10 bases agree with TRBD1. With V trimmed by 6 bases and J by 3 bases, 5 bases remained unmatched. CDR3 length: 14 amino acids. Looked up from germline, CDR1 is MRHNA and CDR2 is SNTAGT. The CDR3 nucleotides are TGTGCCAGCAGAGAGACAGGGGGCAGCTACGAGCAGTACTTC. Translated, it gives CASRETGGSYEQYF.

The chain links TRBV28 to TRBJ1-2, with 12 bases identical to TRBD1. CDR1 is MDHEN, CDR2 SYDVKM, per germline. V lost 5 bases and J lost 8; bases outside the gene matches: 12. The length of the CDR3 is 16 residues. The CDR3 region is CASSAGQGAFFVGYTF. CDR3 coding DNA: TGTGCCAGCAGTGCGGGACAGGGGGCGTTTTTCGTCGGCTACACCTTC.

The chain's CDR3 is CATRRDRGTDTQYF. The CDR3 DNA sequence: TGTGCCACCCGCCGGGACAGAGGCACAGATACGCAGTATTTT. The chain carries TRBV2 and TRBJ2-3; TRBD1 matches at 7 bases. This CDR3 is built from 14 residues. Trimming took 10 bases from V and 1 from J; bases not matched to a gene: 8. Germline CDR1 SNHLY, CDR2 FYNNEI. The complete variable domain, with remaining parts taken from reference TRBV2 and TRBJ2-3, reads EPEVTQTPSHQVTQMGQEVILRCVPISNHLYFYWYRQILGQKVEFLVSFYNNEISEKSEIFDDQFSVERPDGSNFTLKIRSTKLEDSAMYFCATRRDRGTDTQYFGPGTRLTVL.

The chain uses TRBV7-6 and TRBJ1-4; 11 bases fit TRBD1. Per germline, CDR1 SGHVS and CDR2 FNYEAQ. There are 14 residues in the CDR3. V lost 1 base and J lost 9; bases outside the gene matches: 1. Here the CDR3 DNA reads TGTGCCAGCAGCTTAGGGACAGGGGGCAAAAAACTGTTTTTT. As protein: CASSLGTGGKKLFF.

The chain employs TRBV5-4 and TRBJ1-1, with a possible D match to TRBD1 (5 bases). V lost 2 bases and J lost 3, with 11 bases in between. The CDR3 extends over 14 amino acids. Looked up from germline, CDR1 is SGHNT and CDR2 is YYREEE (reference sequence). CDR3 coding DNA: TGTGCCAGCAGCTTAGGCGGGGGGGACACTGAAGCTTTCTTT. This gives the protein CASSLGGGDTEAFF.

The chain carries TRBV19 and TRBJ1-5; 8 bases agree with TRBD1. CDR3 length: 17 amino acids. Losses at the gene ends were 7 bases for V and 5 bases for J; bases not matched to a gene: 16. Per germline, CDR1 LNHDA and CDR2 SQIVND (reference sequence). The CDR3: CASTRSGTGSNYQPQHF. In DNA, the CDR3 is TGTGCCAGTACCCGATCGGGGACAGGTTCGAATTATCAGCCCCAGCATTTT.

The chain uses TRBV7-9 and TRBJ1-2; D not certain. Germline V gene lookup returns CDR1 SEHNR and CDR2 FQNEAQ (reference sequence). The ends were cut back, 7 bases at V and 7 bases at J, with 19 bases in the middle. The CDR3 runs to 14 residues. The CDR3 region has the DNA TGTGCCAGCACCCGTAACACCGCCCCTCGTGGCTACACCTTC. Protein sequence: CASTRNTAPRGYTF.

V and J are TRBV11-2 and TRBJ2-5; unclear D gene. Trimming left V 1 base short and J 7 bases short, with 10 bases between. Per germline, CDR1 SGHAT and CDR2 FQNNGV. This CDR3 has 13 residues. The CDR3 DNA reads TGTGCCAGCAGCTTAGGTGGAGTTGGGACCCAGTACTTC. It translates to CASSLGGVGTQYF.